The 28 T cell receptor beta chains reported below all come from one sample, sequenced in a study of response to subunit inactivated influenza vaccine. TCRdb re-called the RT-PCR reads through MiXCR, storing one row per CDR3 protein. The data show fewer than 600,000 distinct CDR3 sequences, with approximately 7.8% seen just once and around 14% held by the top ten. The specimen comprised PBMCs from blood, sampled roughly 24 months after vaccination. The receptors were gathered from a man aged 50-75 years who received an inactivated influenza vaccine.

This clonotype was picked up a small number of times. The chain uses TRBV6-5 and TRBJ2-3, with TRBD2 identical over 9 bases. Germline CDR1 reads MNHEY; CDR2 reads SVGAGI. The CDR3 is made up of 15 amino acids. V was pared by 4 bases and J by 4 bases, with 6 bases of the junction left unmatched. CDR3 amino acids: CASSLGSGSSDTQYF. The CDR3 region has the DNA TGTGCCAGCAGTTTGGGTAGCGGGAGCTCAGATACGCAGTATTTT.

This sequence joins TRBV5-1 and TRBJ2-3, with D unclear. CDR1 is SGHRS and CDR2 is YFSETQ in the germline V gene. The V end was cut by 2 bases, the J end by 4 bases, with 14 bases between. The CDR3 consists of 15 residues. Here the CDR3 reads CASSLRLSGSDTQYF. In DNA, the CDR3 is TGCGCCAGCAGCTTACGACTCTCGGGCTCAGATACGCAGTATTTT. The full variable domain, its missing parts supplied by reference TRBV5-1 and TRBJ2-3, is KAGVTQTPRYLIKTRGQQVTLSCSPISGHRSVSWYQQTPGQGLQFLFEYFSETQRNKGNFPGRFSGRQFSNSRSEMNVSTLELGDSALYLCASSLRLSGSDTQYFGPGTRLTVL.

This clonotype was observed a handful of times. The V call is TRBV11-2, the J call TRBJ2-3; 7 nucleotides match TRBD2. Germline values: CDR1 SGHAT, CDR2 FQNNGV. The CDR3 consists of 16 residues. V dropped 1 base and J dropped 4; count of bases not matched to a gene: 8. The CDR3 DNA reads as TGTGCCAGCAGCTTAGTGGGGAGGGCCTTGGCAGATACGCAGTATTTT. This sequence encodes CASSLVGRALADTQYF.

This clonotype was counted at least ten times. This sequence joins TRBV11-1 and TRBJ2-5, with D perhaps matching TRBD1 or TRBD2 (5 bases each). The length of the CDR3 is 18 residues. Germline CDR1 and CDR2: SGHAT and FQDESV (reference sequence). V was shortened by 4 bases and J by 2 bases, with 23 bases between the two germline ends. For the CDR3, the DNA is TGTGCCAGCAGCTGGCTCGGGACCAAGCTTCTACTACAAGAGACCCAGTACTTC. Encoded protein: CASSWLGTKLLLQETQYF.

This clonotype was seen ten or more times. The J gene is TRBJ1-1, the V gene TRBV7-9; 10 nucleotides match TRBD1. Germline CDR1 and CDR2: SEHNR and FQNEAQ (reference sequence). Trimming took 4 bases from V and 4 from J; bases not matched to a gene: 6. This CDR3 comprises 15 residues. This chain's CDR3 is CASSSTGGIGTEAFF. The DNA of the CDR3 is TGTGCCAGCAGCTCGACAGGGGGCATAGGCACTGAAGCTTTCTTT.

This clonotype was detected a few times. The J gene is TRBJ2-3, the V gene TRBV7-8, with 14 bases lining up with TRBD2. Germline V CDR1 and CDR2: SGHVS, FQNEAQ. After removal of 4 bases from V and 4 bases from J, the junction contained 7 bases not matched to a gene. This CDR3 has 17 residues. CDR3: CASSYETSGGASDTQYF. The CDR3 bases are TGTGCCAGCAGCTACGAGACTAGCGGGGGGGCCTCAGATACGCAGTATTTT.

This clonotype was detected only a few times. This chain uses TRBV20-1 with TRBJ1-5; D gene ambiguous. The length of the CDR3 is 13 residues. Germline CDR1 is DFQATT and CDR2 is SNEGSKA (reference sequence). The ends were cut back, 0 bases at V and 3 bases at J, with 6 bases in the middle. CDR3: CSARDQFNQPQHF. In DNA, the CDR3 is TGCAGTGCTAGAGATCAGTTCAATCAGCCCCAGCATTTT.

This clonotype occurred many times. The rearrangement joins TRBV5-1 to TRBJ2-3; a possible D gene is TRBD2 (6 bases). V lost 4 bases, J lost 5 bases, and 17 bases lay in between. The germline gives CDR1 SGHRS, CDR2 YFSETQ. The CDR3 contains 15 residues. As DNA, the CDR3 is TGCGCCAGCAGCGGCGGGGTTACCCCAGGAGATACGCAGTATTTT. Amino acid sequence: CASSGGVTPGDTQYF.

Only a few counts were recorded for this clonotype. V is TRBV3-1 and J is TRBJ2-7; 11 bases map to TRBD2. This CDR3 is 17 amino acids long. V shed 4 bases, J shed 0 bases, and the junction held 8 bases outside the gene matches. Germline assignment: CDR1 LGHDT and CDR2 YNNKEL (reference sequence). CDR3 residues: CASSPLGLAGSSYEQYF. The CDR3 region has the DNA TGTGCCAGCAGCCCCCTAGGACTAGCGGGCAGCTCCTACGAGCAGTACTTC.

This clonotype was seen at least ten times. This sequence joins TRBV5-1 and TRBJ2-7; 8 positions agree with TRBD1. In germline, CDR1 is SGHRS, CDR2 YFSETQ. V was pared by 6 bases and J by 6 bases, with 5 bases of the junction left unmatched. The CDR3 is made up of 12 amino acids. The CDR3 nucleotides are TGCGCCAGCACCCCAGGGGGCGGCGAGCAGTACTTC. Protein sequence: CASTPGGGEQYF.

This clonotype occurred a few times. The chain carries TRBV29-1 and TRBJ2-7; D ambiguous. Trimming stripped 5 bases from V and 2 bases from J, with 16 bases between. Germline V gene data show CDR1 as SQVTM and CDR2 as ANQGSEA. The CDR3 has 14 residues. The CDR3 here is CSVPVTEKPYEQYF. The CDR3 nucleotides are TGCAGCGTTCCGGTGACTGAGAAGCCCTACGAGCAGTACTTC.

The sample holds many counts of this clonotype. This sequence joins TRBV7-2 and TRBJ1-1, with D hard to call. There are 15 residues in the CDR3. CDR1 and CDR2 (germline): SGHTA, FQGNSA. Trimming stripped 5 bases from V and 8 bases from J, with 21 bases between. The CDR3 sequence: CASSIGWTRNSEAFF. In DNA form, the CDR3 reads TGTGCCAGCAGCATAGGGTGGACGAGAAACTCAGAAGCTTTCTTT.

This clonotype has a handful of counts. This chain connects TRBV6-2 or TRBV6-3 to TRBJ2-2; D possibly corresponds to TRBD1 (6 bases). This CDR3 contains 16 residues. V was cut by 7 bases and J by 1 base, with 16 bases left in between. Germline V gives CDR1 MNHEY, CDR2 SVGEGT. CDR3 sequence reads: CASTPAGRGNTGELFF. CDR3 DNA: TGTGCCAGCACCCCCGCGGGCAGGGGGAACACCGGGGAGCTGTTTTTT.

The chain carries TRBV3-1 and TRBJ1-2; D gene uncertain. The V end lost 0 bases, the J end lost 8 bases, and 13 bases lay between the germline ends. In germline, CDR1 is LGHDT, CDR2 YNNKEL (reference sequence). The CDR3 has 14 residues. CDR3 DNA sequence: TGTGCCAGCAGCCAAGATGCAGCCCGCGGAGGCTACACCTTC. Its protein product is CASSQDAARGGYTF.

This clonotype occurred many times. The chain recombines TRBV3-1 with TRBJ2-1; 8 nucleotides agree with TRBD2. V lost 0 bases to trimming and J lost 1 base; unmatched junction nucleotides: 11. This CDR3 contains 19 residues. The germline V gene has CDR1 LGHDT and CDR2 YNNKEL (reference sequence). CDR3: CASSQDPPNSGASYNEQFF. The CDR3 DNA follows: TGTGCCAGCAGCCAAGACCCACCTAATAGCGGGGCGTCCTACAATGAGCAGTTCTTC.

This clonotype has at least ten counts. The chain couples TRBV28 to TRBJ2-1; 7 nucleotides agree with TRBD2. The CDR3 consists of 15 residues. V was clipped by 5 bases and J by 6 bases; unmatched bases: 10. Germline-derived CDR1 and CDR2 are MDHEN and SYDVKM. The chain's CDR3 is CASSPPSGMGNEQFF. The CDR3 DNA follows: TGTGCCAGCAGTCCCCCCAGCGGGATGGGCAATGAGCAGTTCTTC.

The rearrangement uses TRBV30 and TRBJ2-5; D perhaps matches TRBD1 (5 bases). Germline V gene lookup returns CDR1 GTSNPN and CDR2 SVGIG (reference sequence). V dropped 0 bases and J dropped 4 bases, with 12 bases sitting between them. CDR3 length: 14 residues. The CDR3 sequence is CAWSVTGVLETQYF. Written as DNA, the CDR3 is TGTGCCTGGAGTGTAACAGGAGTTTTAGAGACCCAGTACTTC. Combining the CDR3 with reference TRBV30 and TRBJ2-5 gives the whole variable domain SQTIHQWPATLVQPVGSPLSLECTVEGTSNPNLYWYRQAAGRGLQLLFYSVGIGQISSEVPQNLSASRPQDRQFILSSKKLLLSDSGFYLCAWSVTGVLETQYFGPGTRLLVL.

The CDR3 loop is CASSRTQGTGTEAFF. The CDR3 nucleotides are TGTGCCAGCAGCCGGACACAGGGTACGGGCACTGAAGCTTTCTTT. V is TRBV6-2 or TRBV6-3 and J is TRBJ1-1; TRBD1 is a possible D gene (6 bases). V was cut by 6 bases and J by 4 bases, with 18 bases left in between. The CDR3 consists of 15 residues. The germline V gene encodes CDR1 MNHEY and CDR2 SVGEGT.

The rearrangement joins TRBV29-1 to TRBJ2-5; 7 nucleotides match TRBD2. Germline lookup yields CDR1 SQVTM and CDR2 ANQGSEA. The length of the CDR3 is 14 residues. V trimming: 2 bases; J trimming: 4 bases; junction bases outside the gene matches: 7. The CDR3 loop is CSVELLADGETQYF. The CDR3 DNA reads as TGCAGCGTTGAACTCCTAGCGGATGGAGAGACCCAGTACTTC.

This clonotype was observed at least ten times. The rearrangement joins TRBV6-5 to TRBJ2-1; D is unresolved. CDR3 length equals 12 residues. With 5 bases removed from V and 8 bases from J, the gap between germline ends came to 10 bases. Germline CDR1 MNHEY, CDR2 SVGAGI. In nucleotides, the CDR3 is TGTGCCAGCAGTGCGGCCGGCGATGAGCAGTTCTTC. This codes for CASSAAGDEQFF.

This clonotype has just a few counts. The rearrangement links TRBV4-2 to TRBJ2-7; D gene unclear. This CDR3 contains 17 residues. The V and J ends lost 0 bases and 4 bases respectively, with 19 bases between them. In germline, CDR1 is LGHNA, CDR2 YNFKEQ. This chain's CDR3 is CASSQDLVAPISYEQYF. CDR3 coding DNA: TGTGCCAGCAGCCAAGATCTGGTAGCCCCCATATCGTACGAGCAGTACTTC.

The rearrangement uses TRBV7-9 and TRBJ1-1; tentatively, D is TRBD1 (6 bases). The CDR3 covers 16 residues. The germline V and J ends were trimmed by 4 bases and 4 bases, with 19 bases remaining between them. Germline CDR1 reads SEHNR; CDR2 reads FQNEAQ (reference sequence). CDR3: CASSSRGGGLSTEAFF. CDR3 DNA: TGTGCCAGCAGCTCCCGTGGAGGGGGATTGAGCACTGAAGCTTTCTTT.

This clonotype appeared many times. The rearrangement uses TRBV20-1 and TRBJ2-2; 7 bases map to TRBD2. The V gene end was trimmed by 0 bases and the J gene end by 1 base; junction bases not matched to a gene: 5. Germline V lookup: CDR1 DFQATT, CDR2 SNEGSKA (reference sequence). The length of the CDR3 is 16 residues. CDR3 protein: CSARDLGGGNTGELFF. For the CDR3, the DNA is TGCAGTGCTAGAGATCTAGGCGGGGGGAACACCGGGGAGCTGTTTTTT.

As to this clonotype: An end of the junction differs from the germline gene, which may be a read error. This chain links TRBV20-1 with TRBJ1-1, with D hard to call. The length of the CDR3 is 16 residues. From germline, CDR1 is DFQATT and CDR2 SNEGSKA (reference sequence). The CDR3 DNA sequence: TGCAGTGCTAGAGATCACCATCGCGGGAGGAACACTGAAGCTTTTTTT. It is translated as CSARDHHRGRNTEAFF.

This clonotype occurred many times. V usage is TRBV12-3 or TRBV12-4 and J usage is TRBJ1-5; D possibly corresponds to TRBD1 (5 bases). The CDR3 is made up of 15 amino acids. Trimming took off 3 bases at V and 3 bases at J, with 12 bases between the two ends. This chain's CDR3 is CASSFRRGLNQPQHF. CDR3 in DNA: TGTGCCAGCAGTTTCCGCCGGGGCCTCAATCAGCCCCAGCATTTT.

This chain connects TRBV19 to TRBJ2-5; 9 bases line up with TRBD2. Germline V gives CDR1 LNHDA, CDR2 SQIVND (reference sequence). This CDR3 has 13 residues. V lost 7 bases to trimming and J lost 5 bases; unmatched junction nucleotides: 5. The CDR3 spells CASTPGTSETQYF. The CDR3 DNA reads TGTGCCAGTACCCCCGGGACTAGCGAGACCCAGTACTTC.

The genes are TRBV20-1 and TRBJ2-3; D is ambiguous. V shed 3 bases and J shed 4 bases, with 8 bases lying between them. CDR1 DFQATT and CDR2 SNEGSKA come from the germline V gene (reference sequence). The CDR3 has 12 residues. CDR3: CSASHFSDTQYF. CDR3 nucleotide sequence: TGCAGTGCTAGCCACTTCTCAGATACGCAGTATTTT.

V usage is TRBV2 and J usage is TRBJ2-7, with 10 bases matching TRBD2. The CDR3 is 13 residues long. Germline CDR1 and CDR2: SNHLY and FYNNEI. V was pared by 5 bases and J by 6 bases, with 4 bases of the junction left unmatched. CDR3 nucleotides: TGTGCCAGCAGTTGGGGGACTAGCGCCGAGCAGTACTTC. It codes for CASSWGTSAEQYF.